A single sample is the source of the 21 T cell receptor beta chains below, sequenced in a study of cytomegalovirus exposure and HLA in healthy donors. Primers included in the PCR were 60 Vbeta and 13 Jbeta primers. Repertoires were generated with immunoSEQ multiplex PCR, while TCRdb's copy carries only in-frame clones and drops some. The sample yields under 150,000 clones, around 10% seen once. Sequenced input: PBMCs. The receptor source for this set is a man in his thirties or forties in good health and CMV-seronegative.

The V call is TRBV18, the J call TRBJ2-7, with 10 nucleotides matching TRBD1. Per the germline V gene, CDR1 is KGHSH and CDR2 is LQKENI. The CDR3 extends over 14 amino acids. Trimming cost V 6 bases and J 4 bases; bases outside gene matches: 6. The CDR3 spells CASSPGQGPYEQYF. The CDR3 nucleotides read TGTGCCAGCTCGCCGGGACAGGGGCCGTACGAGCAGTACTTC. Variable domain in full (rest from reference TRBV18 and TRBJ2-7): NAGVMQNPRHLVRRRGQEARLRCSPMKGHSHVYWYRQLPEEGLKFMVYLQKENIIDESGMPKERFSAEFPKEGPSILRIQQVVRGDSAAYFCASSPGQGPYEQYFGPGTRLTVT.

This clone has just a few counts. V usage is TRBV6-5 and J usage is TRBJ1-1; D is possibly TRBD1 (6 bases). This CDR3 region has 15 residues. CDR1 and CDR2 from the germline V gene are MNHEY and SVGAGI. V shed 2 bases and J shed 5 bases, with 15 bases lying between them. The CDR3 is CASSYGVIQGTEAFF. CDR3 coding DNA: TGTGCCAGCAGTTACGGAGTTATACAGGGAACTGAAGCTTTCTTT.

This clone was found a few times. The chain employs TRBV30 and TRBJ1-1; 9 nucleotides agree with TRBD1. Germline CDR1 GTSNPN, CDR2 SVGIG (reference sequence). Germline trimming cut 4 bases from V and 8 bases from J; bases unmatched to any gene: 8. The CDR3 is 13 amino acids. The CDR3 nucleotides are TGTGCCTGGACCGATGGACAGGGGATGGAAGCTTTCTTT. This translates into CAWTDGQGMEAFF.

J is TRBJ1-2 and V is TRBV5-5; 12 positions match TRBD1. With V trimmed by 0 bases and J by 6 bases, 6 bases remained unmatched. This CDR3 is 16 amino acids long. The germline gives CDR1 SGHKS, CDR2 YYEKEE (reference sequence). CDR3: CASSLEAGQGANGYTF. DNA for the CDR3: TGTGCCAGCAGCTTGGAAGCGGGACAGGGGGCTAATGGCTACACCTTC.

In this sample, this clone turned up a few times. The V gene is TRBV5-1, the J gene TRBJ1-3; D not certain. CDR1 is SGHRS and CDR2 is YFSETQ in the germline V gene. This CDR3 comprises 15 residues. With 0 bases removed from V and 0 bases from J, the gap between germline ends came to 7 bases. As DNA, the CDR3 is TGCGCCAGCAGCTTGGGCGGGAGCTCTGGAAACACCATATATTTT. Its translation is CASSLGGSSGNTIYF.

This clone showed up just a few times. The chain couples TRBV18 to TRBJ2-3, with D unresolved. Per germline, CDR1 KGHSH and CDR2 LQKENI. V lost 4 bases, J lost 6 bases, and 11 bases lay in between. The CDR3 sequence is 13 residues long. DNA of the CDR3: TGTGCCAGCTCACGCACTATTTTGGATACGCAGTATTTT. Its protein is CASSRTILDTQYF.

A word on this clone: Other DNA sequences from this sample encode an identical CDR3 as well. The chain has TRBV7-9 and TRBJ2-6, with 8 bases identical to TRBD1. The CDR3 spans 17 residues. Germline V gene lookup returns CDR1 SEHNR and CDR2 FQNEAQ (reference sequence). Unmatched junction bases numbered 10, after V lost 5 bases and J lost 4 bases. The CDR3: CASSRAGGSLGANVLTF. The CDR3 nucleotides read TGTGCCAGCAGCCGAGCAGGGGGCTCTCTAGGGGCCAACGTCCTGACTTTC.

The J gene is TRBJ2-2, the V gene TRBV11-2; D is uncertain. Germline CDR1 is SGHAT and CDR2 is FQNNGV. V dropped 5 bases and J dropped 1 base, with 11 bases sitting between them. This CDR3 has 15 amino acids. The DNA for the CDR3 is TGTGCCAGCAGCCCTAGTAGGAGGAACACCGGGGAGCTGTTTTTT. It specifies CASSPSRRNTGELFF.

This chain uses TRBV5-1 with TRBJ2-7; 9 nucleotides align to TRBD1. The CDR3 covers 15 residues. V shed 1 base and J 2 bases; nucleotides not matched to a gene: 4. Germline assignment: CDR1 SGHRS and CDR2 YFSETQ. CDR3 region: CASSLSGTGTYEQYF. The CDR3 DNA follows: TGCGCCAGCAGCTTGAGTGGGACAGGGACCTACGAGCAGTACTTC.

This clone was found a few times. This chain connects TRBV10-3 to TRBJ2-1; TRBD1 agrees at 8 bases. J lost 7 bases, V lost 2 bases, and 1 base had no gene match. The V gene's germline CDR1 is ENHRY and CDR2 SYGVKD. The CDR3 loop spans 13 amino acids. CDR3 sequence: CAISEGQGNEQFF. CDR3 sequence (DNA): TGTGCCATCAGTGAGGGACAGGGAAATGAGCAGTTCTTC.

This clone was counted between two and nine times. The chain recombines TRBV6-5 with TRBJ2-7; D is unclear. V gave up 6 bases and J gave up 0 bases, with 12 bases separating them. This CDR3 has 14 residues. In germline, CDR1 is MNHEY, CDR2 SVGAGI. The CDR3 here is CASSPSWSSYEQYF. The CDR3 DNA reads TGTGCCAGCAGCCCTTCGTGGAGCTCCTACGAGCAGTACTTC.

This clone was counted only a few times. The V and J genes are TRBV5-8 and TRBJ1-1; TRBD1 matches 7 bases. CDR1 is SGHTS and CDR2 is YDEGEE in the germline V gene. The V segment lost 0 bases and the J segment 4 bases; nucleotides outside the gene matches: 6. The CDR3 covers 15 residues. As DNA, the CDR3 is TGTGCCAGCAGCTTGGATTTTACAGGGGCCACTGAAGCTTTCTTT. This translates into CASSLDFTGATEAFF.

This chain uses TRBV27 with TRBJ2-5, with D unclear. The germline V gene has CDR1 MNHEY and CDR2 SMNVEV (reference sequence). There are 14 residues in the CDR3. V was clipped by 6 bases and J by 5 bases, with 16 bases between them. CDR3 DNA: TGTGCCAGCAGGGGTCCTACAGTTACGGAGACCCAGTACTTC. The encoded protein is CASRGPTVTETQYF.

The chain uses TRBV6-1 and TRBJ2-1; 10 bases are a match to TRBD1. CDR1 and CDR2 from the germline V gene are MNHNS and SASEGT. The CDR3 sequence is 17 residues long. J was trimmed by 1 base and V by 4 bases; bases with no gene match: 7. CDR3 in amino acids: CASSGGDRGKSYNEQFF. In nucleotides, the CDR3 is TGTGCCAGCAGTGGGGGGGACAGGGGAAAGTCCTACAATGAGCAGTTCTTC.

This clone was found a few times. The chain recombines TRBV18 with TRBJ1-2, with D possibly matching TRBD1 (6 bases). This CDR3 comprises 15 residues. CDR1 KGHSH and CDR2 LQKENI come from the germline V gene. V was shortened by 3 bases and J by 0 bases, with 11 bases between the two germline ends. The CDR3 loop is CASSPLRGPNYGYTF. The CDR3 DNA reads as TGTGCCAGCTCACCGCTCAGGGGACCTAACTATGGCTACACCTTC.

The DNA of the CDR3 is TGTGCCATCAGTCCCGGACTAGCGGGGCCAGATACGCAGTATTTT. It specifies CAISPGLAGPDTQYF. The rearrangement links TRBV10-3 to TRBJ2-3; 12 positions agree with TRBD2. This CDR3 is 15 amino acids long. Looked up from germline, CDR1 is ENHRY and CDR2 is SYGVKD. V was pared by 5 bases and J by 4 bases, with 4 bases of the junction left unmatched.

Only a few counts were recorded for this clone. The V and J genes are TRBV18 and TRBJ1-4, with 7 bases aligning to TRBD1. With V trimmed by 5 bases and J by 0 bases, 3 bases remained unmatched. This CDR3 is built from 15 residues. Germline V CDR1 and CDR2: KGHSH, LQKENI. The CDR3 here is CASSDRDSTNEKLFF. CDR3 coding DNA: TGTGCCAGCTCAGACAGGGACTCAACTAATGAAAAACTGTTTTTT.

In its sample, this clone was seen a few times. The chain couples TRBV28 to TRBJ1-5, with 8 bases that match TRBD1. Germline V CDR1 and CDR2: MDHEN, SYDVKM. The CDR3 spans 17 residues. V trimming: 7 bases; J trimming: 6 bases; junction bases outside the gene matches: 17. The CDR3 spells CASTKFWGTGGSQPQHF. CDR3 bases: TGTGCCAGCACCAAATTTTGGGGGACAGGCGGCTCTCAGCCCCAGCATTTT.

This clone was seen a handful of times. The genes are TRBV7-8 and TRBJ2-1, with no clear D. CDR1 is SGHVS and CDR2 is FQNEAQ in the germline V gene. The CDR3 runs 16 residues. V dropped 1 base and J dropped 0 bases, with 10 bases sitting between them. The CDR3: CASSLVGLSSYNEQFF. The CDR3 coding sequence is TGTGCCAGCAGCTTAGTGGGCCTGAGCTCCTACAATGAGCAGTTCTTC.

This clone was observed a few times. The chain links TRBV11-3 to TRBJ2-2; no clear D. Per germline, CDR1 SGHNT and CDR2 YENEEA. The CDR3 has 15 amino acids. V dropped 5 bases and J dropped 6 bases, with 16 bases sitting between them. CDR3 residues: CASSPRAGFAGELFF. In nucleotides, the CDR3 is TGTGCCAGCAGCCCCCGAGCCGGGTTCGCCGGGGAGCTGTTTTTT.

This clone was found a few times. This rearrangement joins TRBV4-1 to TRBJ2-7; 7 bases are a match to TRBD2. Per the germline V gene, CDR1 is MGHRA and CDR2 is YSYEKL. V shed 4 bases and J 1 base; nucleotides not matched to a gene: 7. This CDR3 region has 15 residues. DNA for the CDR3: TGCGCCAGCAGCCGCTCGGGGGGTACATCCTACGAGCAGTACTTC. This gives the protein CASSRSGGTSYEQYF.